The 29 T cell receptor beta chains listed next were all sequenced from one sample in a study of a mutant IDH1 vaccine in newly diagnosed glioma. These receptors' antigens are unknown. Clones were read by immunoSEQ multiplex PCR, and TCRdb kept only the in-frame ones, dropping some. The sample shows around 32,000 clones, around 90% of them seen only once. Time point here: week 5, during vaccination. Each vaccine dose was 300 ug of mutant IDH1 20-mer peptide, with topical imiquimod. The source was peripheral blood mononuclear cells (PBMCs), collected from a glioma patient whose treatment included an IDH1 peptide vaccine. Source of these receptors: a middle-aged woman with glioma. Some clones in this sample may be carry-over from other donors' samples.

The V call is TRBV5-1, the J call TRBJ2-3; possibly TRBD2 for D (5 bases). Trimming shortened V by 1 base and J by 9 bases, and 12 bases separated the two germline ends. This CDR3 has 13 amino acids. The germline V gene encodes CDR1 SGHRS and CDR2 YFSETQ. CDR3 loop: CASSLRLFGTQYF. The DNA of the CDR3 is TGCGCCAGCAGCTTGCGACTATTTGGGACGCAGTATTTT.

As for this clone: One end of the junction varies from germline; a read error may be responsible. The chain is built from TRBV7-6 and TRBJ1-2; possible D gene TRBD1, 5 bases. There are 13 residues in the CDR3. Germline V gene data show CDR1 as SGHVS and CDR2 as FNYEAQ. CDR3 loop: CASSLGERGLASF. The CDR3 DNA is TGTGCCAGCAGCTTAGGGGAGAGGGGACTAGCCTCTTTC.

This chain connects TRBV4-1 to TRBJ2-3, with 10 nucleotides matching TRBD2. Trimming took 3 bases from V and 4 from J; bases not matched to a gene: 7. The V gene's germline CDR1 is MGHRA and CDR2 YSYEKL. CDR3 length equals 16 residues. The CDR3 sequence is CASSHKRGGKADTQYF. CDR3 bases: TGCGCCAGCAGCCATAAGCGGGGGGGCAAGGCAGATACGCAGTATTTT.

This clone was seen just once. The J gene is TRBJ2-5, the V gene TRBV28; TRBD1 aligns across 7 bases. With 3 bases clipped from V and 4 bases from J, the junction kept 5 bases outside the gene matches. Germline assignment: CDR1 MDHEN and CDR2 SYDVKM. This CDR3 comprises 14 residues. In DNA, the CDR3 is TGTGCCAGCAGTTTCACAGGGGTTGGAGAGACCCAGTACTTC. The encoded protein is CASSFTGVGETQYF.

The CDR3 here is CASSPPLGQTYEQYF. CDR3 DNA sequence: TGTGCCAGCTCACCACCACTCGGCCAAACCTACGAGCAGTACTTC. The chain has TRBV18 and TRBJ2-7; no clear D gene. The germline V gene encodes CDR1 KGHSH and CDR2 LQKENI. The CDR3 totals 15 residues. Trimming took 0 bases from V and 2 from J, leaving 11 bases between them.

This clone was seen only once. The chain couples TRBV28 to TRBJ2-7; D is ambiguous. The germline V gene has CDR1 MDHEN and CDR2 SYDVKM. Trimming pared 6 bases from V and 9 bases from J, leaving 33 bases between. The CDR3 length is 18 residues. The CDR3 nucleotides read TGTGCCAGCAGCGAATATAAAAATTCGGCCGGTGGGTATATTCGGCAGTACTTC. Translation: CASSEYKNSAGGYIRQYF.

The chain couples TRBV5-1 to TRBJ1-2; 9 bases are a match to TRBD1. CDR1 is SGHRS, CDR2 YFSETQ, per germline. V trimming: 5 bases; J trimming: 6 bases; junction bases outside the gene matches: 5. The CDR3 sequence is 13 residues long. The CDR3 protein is CASRDGTGHGYTF. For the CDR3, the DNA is TGCGCCAGCAGGGACGGGACAGGGCATGGCTACACCTTC.

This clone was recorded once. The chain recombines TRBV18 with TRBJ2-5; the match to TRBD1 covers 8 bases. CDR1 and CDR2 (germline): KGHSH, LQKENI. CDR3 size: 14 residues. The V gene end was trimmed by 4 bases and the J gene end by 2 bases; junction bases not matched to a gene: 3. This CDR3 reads CASSRDRTQETQYF. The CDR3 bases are TGTGCCAGCTCACGGGACAGGACACAAGAGACCCAGTACTTC. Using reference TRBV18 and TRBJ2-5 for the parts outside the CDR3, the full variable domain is NAGVMQNPRHLVRRRGQEARLRCSPMKGHSHVYWYRQLPEEGLKFMVYLQKENIIDESGMPKERFSAEFPKEGPSILRIQQVVRGDSAAYFCASSRDRTQETQYFGPGTRLLVL.

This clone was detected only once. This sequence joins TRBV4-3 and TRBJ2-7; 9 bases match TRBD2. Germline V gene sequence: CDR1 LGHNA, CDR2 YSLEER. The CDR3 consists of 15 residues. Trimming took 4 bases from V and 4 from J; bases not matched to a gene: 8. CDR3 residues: CASSLVAGAGYEQYF. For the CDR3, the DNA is TGCGCCAGCAGCCTTGTAGCGGGAGCTGGGTACGAGCAGTACTTC.

The CDR3 sequence: CASSQGLWGYTF. In DNA, the CDR3 is TGTGCCAGCAGCCAGGGGCTATGGGGCTACACCTTC. This rearrangement joins TRBV14 to TRBJ1-2; TRBD1 might be the D (5 bases). V lost 3 bases, J lost 8 bases, and 10 bases lay in between. CDR3 length: 12 residues. Germline V gives CDR1 SGHDN, CDR2 FVKESK. The full variable domain, rest sourced from reference TRBV14 and TRBJ1-2, is EAGVTQFPSHSVIEKGQTVTLRCDPISGHDNLYWYRRVMGKEIKFLLHFVKESKQDESGMPNNRFLAERTGGTYSTLKVQPAELEDSGVYFCASSQGLWGYTFGSGTRLTVV.

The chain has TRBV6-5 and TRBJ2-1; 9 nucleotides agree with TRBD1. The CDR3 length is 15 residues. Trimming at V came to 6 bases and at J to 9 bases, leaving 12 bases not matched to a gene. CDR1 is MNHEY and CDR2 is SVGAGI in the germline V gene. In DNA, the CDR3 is TGTGCCAGCAGCTCCCAGGGGGACAGGGCAGGTGAGCAGTTCTTC. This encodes CASSSQGDRAGEQFF.

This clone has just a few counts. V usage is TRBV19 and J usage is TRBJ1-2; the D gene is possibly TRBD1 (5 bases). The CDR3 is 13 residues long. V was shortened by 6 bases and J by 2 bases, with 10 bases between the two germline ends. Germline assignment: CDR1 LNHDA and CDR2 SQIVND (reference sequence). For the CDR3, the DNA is TGTGCCAGTAGCTTTGGGGCGAACTATGGCTACACCTTC. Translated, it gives CASSFGANYGYTF.

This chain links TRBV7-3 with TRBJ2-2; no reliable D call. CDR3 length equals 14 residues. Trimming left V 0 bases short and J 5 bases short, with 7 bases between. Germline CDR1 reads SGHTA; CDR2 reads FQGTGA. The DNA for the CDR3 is TGTGCCAGCAGCTTAACCCATAATACCGGGGAGCTGTTTTTT. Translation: CASSLTHNTGELFF.

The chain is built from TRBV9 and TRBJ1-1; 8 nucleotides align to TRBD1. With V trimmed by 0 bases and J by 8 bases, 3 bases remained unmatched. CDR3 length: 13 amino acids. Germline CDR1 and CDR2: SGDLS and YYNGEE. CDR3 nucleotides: TGTGCCAGCAGCGTAGGAGGGACAGGAGAAGCTTTCTTT. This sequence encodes CASSVGGTGEAFF.

The CDR3 DNA follows: TGTGCCAGCAGCACGACAGGGCAACTCTCTGGAAACACCATATATTTT. Its translation: CASSTTGQLSGNTIYF. The chain employs TRBV27 and TRBJ1-3; 7 bases line up with TRBD1. The germline CDR1 and CDR2 sequences are MNHEY and SMNVEV (reference sequence). CDR3 length: 16 residues. Trimming cost V 6 bases and J 0 bases; bases outside gene matches: 8.

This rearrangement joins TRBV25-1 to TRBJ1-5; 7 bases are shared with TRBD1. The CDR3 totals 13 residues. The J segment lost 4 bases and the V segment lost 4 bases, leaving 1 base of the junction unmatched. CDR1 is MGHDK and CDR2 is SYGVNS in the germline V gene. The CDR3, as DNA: TGTGCCAGCAGTGGACAGGGTAATCAGCCCCAGCATTTT. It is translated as CASSGQGNQPQHF.

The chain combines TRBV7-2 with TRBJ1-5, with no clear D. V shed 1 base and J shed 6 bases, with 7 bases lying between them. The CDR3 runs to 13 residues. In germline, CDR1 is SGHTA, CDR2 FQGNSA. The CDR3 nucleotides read TGTGCCAGCAGCTTAGAAGCCCTTCAGCCCCAGCATTTT. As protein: CASSLEALQPQHF.

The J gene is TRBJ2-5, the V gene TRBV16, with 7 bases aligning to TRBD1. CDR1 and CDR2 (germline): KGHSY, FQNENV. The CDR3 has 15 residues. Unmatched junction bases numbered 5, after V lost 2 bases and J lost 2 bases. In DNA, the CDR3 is TGTGCCAGCAGCCAAAGGGGACAGAAACAAGAGACCCAGTACTTC. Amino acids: CASSQRGQKQETQYF.

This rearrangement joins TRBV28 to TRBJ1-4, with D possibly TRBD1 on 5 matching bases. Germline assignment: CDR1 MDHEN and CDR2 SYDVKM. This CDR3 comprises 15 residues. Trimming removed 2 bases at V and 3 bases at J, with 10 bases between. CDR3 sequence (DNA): TGTGCCAGCAGTTTAGGGATGGGGGCTAATGAAAAACTGTTTTTT. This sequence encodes CASSLGMGANEKLFF.

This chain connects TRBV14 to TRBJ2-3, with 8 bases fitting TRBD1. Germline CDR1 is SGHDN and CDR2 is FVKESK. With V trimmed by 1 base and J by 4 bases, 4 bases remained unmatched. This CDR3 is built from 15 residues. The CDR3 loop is CASSQVRTGPDTQYF. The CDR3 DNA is TGTGCCAGCAGCCAAGTTCGGACAGGGCCAGATACGCAGTATTTT.

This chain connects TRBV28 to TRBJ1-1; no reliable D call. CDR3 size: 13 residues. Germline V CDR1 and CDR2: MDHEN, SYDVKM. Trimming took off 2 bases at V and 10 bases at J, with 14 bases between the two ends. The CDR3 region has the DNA TGTGCCAGCAGTTTAAGTATCAGGTGGTTAGCTTTCTTT. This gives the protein CASSLSIRWLAFF.

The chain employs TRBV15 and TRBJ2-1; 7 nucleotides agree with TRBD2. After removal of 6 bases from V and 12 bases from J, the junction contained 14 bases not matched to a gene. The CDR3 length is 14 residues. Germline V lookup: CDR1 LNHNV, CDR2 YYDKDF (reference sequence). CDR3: CATRGWGGTGVQFF. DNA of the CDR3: TGTGCCACCAGAGGGTGGGGAGGGACCGGGGTGCAGTTCTTC.

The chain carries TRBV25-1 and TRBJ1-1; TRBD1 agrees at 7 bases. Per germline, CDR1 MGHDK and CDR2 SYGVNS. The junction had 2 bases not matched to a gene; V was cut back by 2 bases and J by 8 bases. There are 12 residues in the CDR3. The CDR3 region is CASSEGTAEAFF. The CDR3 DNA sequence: TGTGCCAGCAGTGAAGGGACAGCCGAAGCTTTCTTT.

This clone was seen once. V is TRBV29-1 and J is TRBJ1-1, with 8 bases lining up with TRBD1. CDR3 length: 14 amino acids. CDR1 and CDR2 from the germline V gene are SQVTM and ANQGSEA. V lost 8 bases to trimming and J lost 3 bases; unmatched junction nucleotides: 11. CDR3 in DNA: TGCAGCTCAACCCATACAGGGGGGGACACTGAAGCTTTCTTT. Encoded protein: CSSTHTGGDTEAFF.

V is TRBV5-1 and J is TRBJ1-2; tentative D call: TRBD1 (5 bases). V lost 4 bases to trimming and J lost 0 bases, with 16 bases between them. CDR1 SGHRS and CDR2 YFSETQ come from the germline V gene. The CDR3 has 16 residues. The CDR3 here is CASSLAEAGPNYGYTF. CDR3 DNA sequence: TGCGCCAGCAGCCTGGCGGAGGCGGGGCCTAACTATGGCTACACCTTC.

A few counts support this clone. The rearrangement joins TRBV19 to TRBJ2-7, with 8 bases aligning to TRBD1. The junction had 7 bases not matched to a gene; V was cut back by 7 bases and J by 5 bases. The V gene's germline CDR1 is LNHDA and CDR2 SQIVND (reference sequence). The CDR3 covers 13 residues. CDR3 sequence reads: CASKLQGENEQYF. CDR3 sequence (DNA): TGTGCCAGTAAGTTACAGGGGGAGAACGAGCAGTACTTC.

DNA of the CDR3: TGTGCCAGCAGCTTTACAGGGGAAAAACTGTTTTTT. It translates to CASSFTGEKLFF. J is TRBJ1-4 and V is TRBV7-9; weak D call: TRBD1 (6 bases). Looked up from germline, CDR1 is SEHNR and CDR2 is FQNEAQ (reference sequence). The V gene lost 3 bases and the J gene lost 8 bases, with 7 bases spanning the gap. The CDR3 is 12 residues long.

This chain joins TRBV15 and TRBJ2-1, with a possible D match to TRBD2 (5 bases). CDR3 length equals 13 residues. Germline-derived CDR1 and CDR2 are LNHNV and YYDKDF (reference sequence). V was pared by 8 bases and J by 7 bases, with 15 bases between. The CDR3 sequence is CATAAGGSNEQFF. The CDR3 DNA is TGTGCCACCGCGGCTGGAGGCTCTAATGAGCAGTTCTTC.

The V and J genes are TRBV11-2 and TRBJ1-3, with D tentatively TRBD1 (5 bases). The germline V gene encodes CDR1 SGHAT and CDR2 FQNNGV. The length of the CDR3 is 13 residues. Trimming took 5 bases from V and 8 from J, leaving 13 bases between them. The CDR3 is CASSPPGVDTIYF. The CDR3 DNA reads TGTGCCAGCAGCCCCCCGGGGGTGGACACCATATATTTT.